The sequence of this T cell receptor (beta chain) was determined in a study of cytomegalovirus exposure and HLA in healthy donors. Profiled with immunoSEQ multiplex PCR; TCRdb holds only in-frame clones, not every one. The sample has about 150,000 clones; 86% are singletons. Looked up from germline, CDR1 is SGHRS and CDR2 is YFSETQ. V shed 6 bases, J shed 4 bases, and the junction held 11 bases outside the gene matches. There are 15 residues in the CDR3. This rearrangement joins TRBV5-1 to TRBJ2-3; TRBD2 matches at 7 bases. The sequence was obtained from a human donor in good health. The source material was PBMCs. CDR3 region: CASIGNAGVPDTQYF. In DNA, the CDR3 is TGCGCCAGCATAGGGAACGCGGGAGTACCAGATACGCAGTATTTT.